Below are 4 T cell receptor beta chains sequenced from a single sample in a study of blood T cell repertoires in COVID-19. TCRdb's table, derived via immunoSEQ multiplex PCR, lists solely in-frame clones and lacks some. The profile shows roughly 270,000 clones, nearly 90% of them singletons. The material sequenced was peripheral blood. All receptors come from a man between 18 and 35 years old with active or convalescent COVID-19.

The rearrangement joins TRBV27 to TRBJ2-3, with D tentatively TRBD2 (6 bases). The CDR3 length is 11 residues. CDR1 and CDR2 from the germline V gene are MNHEY and SMNVEV (reference sequence). V gave up 8 bases and J gave up 6 bases, with 9 bases separating them. CDR3 residues: CASGGVDTQYF. The DNA of the CDR3 is TGTGCCAGCGGCGGGGTTGATACGCAGTATTTT.

This clone turned up a few times. This chain uses TRBV3-1 (or the pseudogene TRBV3-2) with TRBJ2-1; possible D gene TRBD2, 7 bases. The V end lost 0 bases, the J end lost 6 bases, and 24 bases lay between the germline ends. This CDR3 spans 19 amino acids. CDR1 and CDR2 (germline): LGHDT, YNNKEL (reference sequence). In DNA, the CDR3 is TGTGCCAGCAGCCAAGATGGGCGGGGGCGTCCCACGCGTCGCAATGAGCAGTTCTTC. Amino acid sequence: CASSQDGRGRPTRRNEQFF.

This clone has just one count. The J gene is TRBJ2-7, the V gene TRBV12-3 or TRBV12-4, with 8 bases fitting TRBD2. The CDR3 extends over 13 amino acids. The junction had 4 bases not matched to a gene; V was cut back by 6 bases and J by 3 bases. CDR3 sequence (DNA): TGTGCCAGCAGGCGAGCGGGGGTCTACGAGCAGTACTTC. Protein sequence: CASRRAGVYEQYF.

The gene calls are TRBV7-3 and TRBJ1-1, with a tentative D call TRBD1 (6 bases). CDR3 length: 18 residues. Germline CDR1 is SGHTA and CDR2 is FQGTGA. Trimming shortened V by 4 bases and J by 3 bases, and 24 bases separated the two germline ends. CDR3 nucleotide sequence: TGTGCCAGCAGCTCCCCGAGGGGGGGGCAGAAATCGGACACTGAAGCTTTCTTT. This gives the protein CASSSPRGGQKSDTEAFF.